This passage covers 23 T cell receptor beta chains from one sample sequenced in a study of T cells after yellow fever vaccination. TCRdb re-derived calls from the 5' RACE reads in MiXCR, one entry per CDR3 protein. The table shows some 390,000 distinct CDR3 sequences, with around 20% occurring only once. This sample comprised PBMCs, obtained before the yellow fever booster vaccination. The source is a man younger than 35 who received the YFV17D yellow fever vaccine.

This clonotype was seen a few times. The chain links TRBV5-5 to TRBJ2-1, with D perhaps matching TRBD2 (5 bases). This CDR3 spans 13 amino acids. In germline, CDR1 is SGHKS, CDR2 YYEKEE (reference sequence). Deletions cut 0 bases from V and 7 bases from J, with 8 bases between. CDR3 sequence: CASSLGGFNEQFF. CDR3 DNA: TGTGCCAGCAGCTTGGGAGGGTTTAATGAGCAGTTCTTC. Full variable domain (outside the CDR3, taken from reference TRBV5-5 and TRBJ2-1): DAGVTQSPTHLIKTRGQQVTLRCSPISGHKSVSWYQQVLGQGPQFIFQYYEKEERGRGNFPDRFSARQFPNYSSELNVNALLLGDSALYLCASSLGGFNEQFFGPGTRLTVL.

This clonotype was found a few times. This sequence joins TRBV7-9 and TRBJ2-7, with D possibly TRBD2 on 5 matching bases. The CDR3 totals 17 residues. Germline assignment: CDR1 SEHNR and CDR2 FQNEAQ (reference sequence). Trimming left V 2 bases short and J 2 bases short, with 19 bases between. The DNA for the CDR3 is TGTGCCAGCAGCTTAACCCGCGACTACCCGCCAACCTACGAGCAGTACTTC. This sequence encodes CASSLTRDYPPTYEQYF.

This clonotype was seen more than once but under ten times. The chain carries TRBV7-6 and TRBJ1-3, with D perhaps matching TRBD1 (6 bases). V gave up 4 bases and J gave up 2 bases, with 15 bases separating them. The length of the CDR3 is 16 residues. Germline values: CDR1 SGHVS, CDR2 FNYEAQ. The CDR3 region is CASSSRGFFPGNTIYF. The DNA of the CDR3 is TGTGCCAGCAGCTCGAGGGGGTTCTTCCCTGGAAACACCATATATTTT.

Ten or more counts support this clonotype. J is TRBJ1-1 and V is TRBV2; D gene unclear. V was shortened by 7 bases and J by 1 base, with 13 bases between the two germline ends. Germline assignment: CDR1 SNHLY and CDR2 FYNNEI. CDR3 length: 14 amino acids. CDR3 protein: CASNPGQQNTEAFF. CDR3 DNA: TGTGCCAGCAACCCCGGTCAGCAGAACACTGAAGCTTTCTTT.

The V call is TRBV7-9, the J call TRBJ2-3, with 7 bases lining up with TRBD1. V lost 5 bases and J lost 3; bases outside the gene matches: 5. The germline V gene encodes CDR1 SEHNR and CDR2 FQNEAQ (reference sequence). The CDR3 contains 14 residues. This CDR3 reads CASSNPGGTDTQYF. As DNA, the CDR3 is TGTGCCAGCAGCAACCCAGGGGGTACAGATACGCAGTATTTT. The variable domain in full, with the rest retrieved from reference TRBV7-9 and TRBJ2-3, is DTGVSQNPRHKITKRGQNVTFRCDPISEHNRLYWYRQTLGQGPEFLTYFQNEAQLEKSRLLSDRFSAERPKGSFSTLEIQRTEQGDSAMYLCASSNPGGTDTQYFGPGTRLTVL.

This clonotype was counted between two and nine times. The chain combines TRBV7-2 with TRBJ2-1; 7 bases map to TRBD1. The germline gives CDR1 SGHTA, CDR2 FQGNSA. V shed 4 bases and J 11 bases; nucleotides not matched to a gene: 5. The CDR3 loop spans 12 amino acids. CDR3 in amino acids: CASSSTGVQQFF. DNA for the CDR3: TGTGCCAGCAGCTCTACAGGGGTTCAGCAGTTCTTC.

In its sample, this clonotype was seen a few times. This rearrangement joins TRBV7-9 to TRBJ2-7; 8 bases fit TRBD1. The ends lost 6 bases at V and 6 bases at J; junction bases unmatched: 7. There are 13 residues in the CDR3. The germline gives CDR1 SEHNR, CDR2 FQNEAQ (reference sequence). CDR3 sequence: CASSTMGTGEQYV. The CDR3 nucleotides read TGTGCCAGCAGTACCATGGGGACAGGCGAGCAGTACGTC.

The rearrangement links TRBV4-2 to TRBJ1-4; 7 bases match TRBD1. This CDR3 has 16 amino acids. J gave up 15 bases and V 0 bases, and 16 bases lay outside the gene matches. Germline V gene lookup returns CDR1 LGHNA and CDR2 YNFKEQ. The CDR3 here is CASSQDQGAGGDKMFF. In nucleotides, the CDR3 is TGTGCCAGCAGCCAAGATCAAGGGGCAGGGGGGGACAAGATGTTTTTT.

The chain joins TRBV20-1 to TRBJ1-2; TRBD1 is a possible D gene (5 bases). The CDR3 has 13 residues. Germline V gene lookup returns CDR1 DFQATT and CDR2 SNEGSKA (reference sequence). Deletions cut 5 bases from V and 1 base from J, with 11 bases between. The CDR3, as DNA: TGCAGTGCTCGACAGAACCTTAACTATGGCTACACCTTC. It translates to CSARQNLNYGYTF.

J is TRBJ2-2 and V is TRBV7-3, with D possibly matching TRBD2 (6 bases). V shed 5 bases and J shed 3 bases, with 10 bases lying between them. Looked up from germline, CDR1 is SGHTA and CDR2 is FQGTGA. This CDR3 has 14 amino acids. This CDR3 is CASSIGGHTGELFF. The CDR3, as DNA: TGTGCCAGCAGCATCGGGGGTCACACCGGGGAGCTGTTTTTT.

The rearrangement links TRBV28 to TRBJ1-2, with 9 bases that match TRBD1. Germline V lookup: CDR1 MDHEN, CDR2 SYDVKM. The V and J ends lost 6 bases and 4 bases, in that order; junction bases with no gene match: 9. The CDR3 length is 15 residues. CDR3 region: CASSPAGQGAYGYTF. CDR3 sequence (DNA): TGTGCCAGCAGCCCCGCGGGACAGGGAGCCTATGGCTACACCTTC.

V and J are TRBV5-4 and TRBJ2-1, with TRBD1 matching 8 bases. CDR3 length: 15 amino acids. Trimming at V came to 4 bases and at J to 2 bases, leaving 5 bases not matched to a gene. Germline loops: CDR1 SGHNT, CDR2 YYREEE (reference sequence). The CDR3 region has the DNA TGTGCCAGCAGCCCCACAGGGGGGACCTACAATGAGCAGTTCTTC. Its translation: CASSPTGGTYNEQFF.

The chain has TRBV10-3 and TRBJ1-5; the match to TRBD1 covers 8 bases. This CDR3 is 13 amino acids long. Germline lookup yields CDR1 ENHRY and CDR2 SYGVKD. V shed 7 bases and J 6 bases; nucleotides not matched to a gene: 5. CDR3 nucleotide sequence: TGTGCCATCAACCAGGGGGCGAGTCAGCCCCAGCATTTT. Protein: CAINQGASQPQHF.

At least ten counts were recorded for this clonotype. This sequence joins TRBV30 and TRBJ1-1, with D maybe TRBD1 (5 bases). Trimming took 0 bases from V and 11 from J, leaving 16 bases between them. The CDR3 covers 13 residues. From germline, CDR1 is GTSNPN and CDR2 SVGIG (reference sequence). CDR3 DNA sequence: TGTGCCTGGAGTGTCCAGGGTTCCCCCCGGGCTTTCTTT. Protein product: CAWSVQGSPRAFF.

This clonotype was detected a few times. The V and J genes are TRBV20-1 and TRBJ1-4, with no clear D. Germline values: CDR1 DFQATT, CDR2 SNEGSKA (reference sequence). The CDR3 extends over 13 amino acids. V shed 5 bases and J shed 0 bases, with 7 bases lying between them. In nucleotides, the CDR3 is TGCAGTGCTTTACCGTCAACTAATGAAAAACTGTTTTTT. This sequence encodes CSALPSTNEKLFF.

This clonotype has a handful of counts. The chain links TRBV7-6 to TRBJ1-2; D is unresolved. The CDR3 spans 12 residues. Germline V gives CDR1 SGHVS, CDR2 FNYEAQ. V dropped 5 bases and J dropped 14 bases, with 18 bases sitting between them. The CDR3 nucleotides are TGTGCCAGCAGCCGGGGTGACGGATCTTGGACCTTC. This sequence encodes CASSRGDGSWTF.

This clonotype has more than one count but fewer than ten. This chain links TRBV4-3 with TRBJ2-1; possibly TRBD2 for D (6 bases). This CDR3 has 14 amino acids. The V gene's germline CDR1 is LGHNA and CDR2 YSLEER. The germline V and J ends were trimmed by 2 bases and 9 bases, with 14 bases remaining between them. For the CDR3, the DNA is TGCGCCAGCAGCCAAATGGGACTTAAGGGTGAGCAGTTCTTC. Translation: CASSQMGLKGEQFF.

In this sample, this clonotype turned up a few times. CDR3: CASRRDSYEQYF. The CDR3 DNA reads TGTGCCAGCAGGCGGGACAGCTACGAGCAGTACTTC. The chain recombines TRBV7-9 with TRBJ2-7, with a possible D match to TRBD1 (7 bases). Germline V lookup: CDR1 SEHNR, CDR2 FQNEAQ (reference sequence). The V gene lost 6 bases and the J gene lost 3 bases, with 9 bases spanning the gap. The CDR3 spans 12 residues.

The chain combines TRBV6-5 with TRBJ2-3; perhaps TRBD2 as D (6 bases). The CDR3 sequence is 14 residues long. The V gene's germline CDR1 is MNHEY and CDR2 SVGAGI. Trimming pared 5 bases from V and 4 bases from J, leaving 13 bases between. Here the CDR3 reads CASSQTRGSDTQYF. The CDR3 bases are TGTGCCAGCAGTCAAACCCGGGGGTCAGATACGCAGTATTTT.

CDR3 in amino acids: CASSQGQGASQPQHF. The CDR3 DNA reads as TGTGCCAGCAGCCAGGGACAGGGGGCTTCTCAGCCCCAGCATTTT. This rearrangement joins TRBV12-3 or TRBV12-4 to TRBJ1-5; TRBD1 matches at 12 bases. V lost 6 bases to trimming and J lost 6 bases; unmatched junction nucleotides: 6. There are 15 residues in the CDR3.

The chain couples TRBV18 to TRBJ2-2; no firm D call. This CDR3 spans 15 amino acids. Trimming shortened V by 3 bases and J by 0 bases, and 8 bases separated the two germline ends. Germline V lookup: CDR1 KGHSH, CDR2 LQKENI. This CDR3 is CASSPLSSNTGELFF. In DNA, the CDR3 is TGTGCCAGCTCACCTCTAAGTTCGAACACCGGGGAGCTGTTTTTT.

The rearrangement joins TRBV20-1 to TRBJ2-7, with D possibly TRBD2 on 5 matching bases. In germline, CDR1 is DFQATT, CDR2 SNEGSKA (reference sequence). CDR3 length: 15 residues. The ends were cut back, 3 bases at V and 5 bases at J, with 20 bases in the middle. The CDR3 loop reads CSASFVREIMDEQYV. The CDR3 DNA is TGCAGTGCTAGCTTCGTGAGGGAAATCATGGACGAGCAGTACGTC.

This clonotype was counted many times. The chain has TRBV9 and TRBJ2-1; D perhaps matches TRBD2 (6 bases). CDR3 length: 17 amino acids. Germline V gives CDR1 SGDLS, CDR2 YYNGEE. The ends were cut back, 0 bases at V and 0 bases at J, with 13 bases in the middle. The CDR3 is CASSVGPLRGSYNEQFF. The CDR3 DNA reads as TGTGCCAGCAGCGTAGGTCCTTTGCGGGGCTCCTACAATGAGCAGTTCTTC.